One sample yielded the 11 T cell receptor beta chains listed below, sequenced in a study of control samples from healthy donors and cancer patients. Data came from immunoSEQ multiplex PCR; TCRdb stores just in-frame clones and leaves some out. The table lists 70,000 to 80,000 clones, about 90% of them singletons, with 1.9% in the top ten. The sequencing input was PBMCs. The source of these receptors is a woman in her sixties or seventies with head and neck cancer.

This chain joins TRBV7-9 and TRBJ2-7, with 10 bases that match TRBD2. The CDR3 is made up of 14 amino acids. CDR1 and CDR2 (germline): SEHNR, FQNEAQ (reference sequence). Losses at the gene ends were 7 bases for V and 5 bases for J; bases not matched to a gene: 8. CDR3 DNA: TGTGCCAGCACCCCAGCGGGAGGGAATAACGAGCAGTACTTC. Its protein is CASTPAGGNNEQYF.

The chain uses TRBV6-2 or TRBV6-3 and TRBJ2-1; D uncertain. The V gene's germline CDR1 is MNHEY and CDR2 SVGEGT. The CDR3 runs to 17 residues. Trimming removed 1 base at V and 6 bases at J, with 19 bases between. The CDR3 sequence is CASSYLFGQEDLNEQFF. CDR3 bases: TGTGCCAGCAGTTACTTGTTTGGGCAGGAAGATCTCAATGAGCAGTTCTTC.

The chain employs TRBV27 and TRBJ2-7; D perhaps matches TRBD1 (5 bases). Trimming took off 5 bases at V and 1 base at J, with 18 bases between the two ends. The CDR3 is 16 residues long. Germline CDR1 and CDR2: MNHEY and SMNVEV (reference sequence). CDR3: CASSTTVLSVSYEQYF. In DNA form, the CDR3 reads TGTGCCAGCAGTACGACAGTCCTATCAGTATCCTACGAGCAGTACTTC.

This chain links TRBV9 with TRBJ1-4; D gene ambiguous. CDR1 and CDR2 (germline): SGDLS, YYNGEE. The CDR3 has 14 amino acids. Between the trimmed V and J ends, which lost 1 base and 8 bases, there was a span of 12 bases. CDR3 residues: CASSVREGGEKLFF. CDR3 nucleotide sequence: TGTGCCAGCAGCGTAAGGGAGGGTGGGGAAAAACTGTTTTTT.

The rearrangement joins TRBV30 to TRBJ2-3; D remains ambiguous. The CDR3 is made up of 14 amino acids. The V end lost 4 bases, the J end lost 0 bases, and 11 bases lay between the germline ends. In germline, CDR1 is GTSNPN, CDR2 SVGIG (reference sequence). CDR3 loop: CAWTRPVSTDTQYF. CDR3 bases: TGTGCCTGGACTAGACCCGTTAGCACAGATACGCAGTATTTT. Full variable domain (missing parts from reference TRBV30 and TRBJ2-3): SQTIHQWPATLVQPVGSPLSLECTVEGTSNPNLYWYRQAAGRGLQLLFYSVGIGQISSEVPQNLSASRPQDRQFILSSKKLLLSDSGFYLCAWTRPVSTDTQYFGPGTRLTVL.

A single count supports this clone. This chain connects TRBV27 to TRBJ2-1, with D perhaps TRBD2 (6 bases). V was pared by 8 bases and J by 7 bases, with 18 bases between. The length of the CDR3 is 14 residues. Germline V lookup: CDR1 MNHEY, CDR2 SMNVEV (reference sequence). CDR3 protein: CASFGMAGRNEQFF. In DNA, the CDR3 is TGTGCCAGCTTCGGAATGGCGGGACGGAATGAGCAGTTCTTC.

On this clone itself: The germline gene is not matched at one end of the junction; a read error may be the cause. This rearrangement joins TRBV12-3 or TRBV12-4 to TRBJ1-2; a weak D match, TRBD1 (6 bases). There are 13 residues in the CDR3. The CDR3: CASRRTGSNGHTF. DNA for the CDR3: TGTGCCAGCAGGAGAACAGGGAGTAATGGCCACACCTTC.

The V call is TRBV7-6, the J call TRBJ2-5; D is undetermined. The length of the CDR3 is 12 residues. Trimming left V 1 base short and J 1 base short, with 1 base between. The germline CDR1 and CDR2 sequences are SGHVS and FNYEAQ. Here the CDR3 DNA reads TGTGCCAGCAGCTTAGTCCAAGAGACCCAGTACTTC. Amino acids: CASSLVQETQYF.

The CDR3 loop reads CASSQGGQETQYF. Written as DNA, the CDR3 is TGCGCCAGCAGCCAAGGTGGTCAAGAGACCCAGTACTTC. The chain is built from TRBV4-1 and TRBJ2-5; D unclear. V lost 1 base and J lost 2, with 5 bases in between. Germline V lookup: CDR1 MGHRA, CDR2 YSYEKL. The CDR3 loop spans 13 amino acids.

The J gene is TRBJ1-1, the V gene TRBV20-1; D ambiguous. Trimming pared 3 bases from V and 4 bases from J, leaving 6 bases between. The V gene's germline CDR1 is DFQATT and CDR2 SNEGSKA (reference sequence). The CDR3 consists of 11 residues. CDR3 sequence (DNA): TGCAGTGCTAGTGCGGGCACTGAAGCTTTCTTT. It is translated as CSASAGTEAFF.

The chain employs TRBV29-1 and TRBJ2-2; D unresolved. The germline gives CDR1 SQVTM, CDR2 ANQGSEA. The CDR3 has 14 amino acids. Trimming stripped 7 bases from V and 2 bases from J, with 14 bases between. The CDR3 is CSAQWLTNTGELFF. In nucleotides, the CDR3 is TGCAGCGCCCAGTGGTTAACAAACACCGGGGAGCTGTTTTTT.